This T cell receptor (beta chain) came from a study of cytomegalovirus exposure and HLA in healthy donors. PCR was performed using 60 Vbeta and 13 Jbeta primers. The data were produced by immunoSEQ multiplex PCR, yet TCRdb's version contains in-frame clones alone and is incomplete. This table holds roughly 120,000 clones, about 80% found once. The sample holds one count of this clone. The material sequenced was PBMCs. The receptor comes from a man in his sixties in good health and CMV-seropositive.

The CDR3 here is CASSQYGLAANYEQYF. CDR3 DNA: TGTGCCAGCAGCCAATATGGACTAGCGGCGAACTACGAGCAGTACTTC. The rearrangement joins TRBV14 to TRBJ2-7, with 10 bases identical to TRBD2. Germline V gene sequence: CDR1 SGHDN, CDR2 FVKESK. This CDR3 is built from 16 residues. With 2 bases clipped from V and 3 bases from J, the junction kept 7 bases outside the gene matches.